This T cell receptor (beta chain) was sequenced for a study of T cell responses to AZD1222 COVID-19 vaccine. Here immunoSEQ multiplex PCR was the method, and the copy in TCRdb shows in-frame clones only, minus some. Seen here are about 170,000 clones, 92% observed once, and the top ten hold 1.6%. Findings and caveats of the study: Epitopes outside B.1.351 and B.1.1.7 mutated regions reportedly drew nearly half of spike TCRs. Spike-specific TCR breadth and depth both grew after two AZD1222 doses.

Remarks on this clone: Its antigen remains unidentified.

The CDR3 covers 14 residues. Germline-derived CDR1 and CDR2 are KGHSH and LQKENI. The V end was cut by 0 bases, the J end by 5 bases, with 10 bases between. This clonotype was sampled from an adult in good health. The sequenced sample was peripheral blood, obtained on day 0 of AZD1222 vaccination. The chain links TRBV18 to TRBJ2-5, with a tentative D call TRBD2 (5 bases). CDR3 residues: CASSPPSSRETQYF. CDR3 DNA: TGTGCCAGCTCACCACCATCTAGCAGGGAGACCCAGTACTTC.